This is a list of T cell receptor beta chains from one sample in a study of graft-versus-host responses after intestinal transplantation. Sequenced by immunoSEQ multiplex PCR; TCRdb stores in-frame clones only, minus some. The data show 20,000 to 25,000 clones, roughly two fifths seen once. Specimen: alloreactive CD8+ T cells from a mixed lymphocyte reaction culture, collected before transplantation. The receptors shown here come from a human patient who was an organ donor for intestinal transplantation. CDR3s include the opening cysteine and the closing phenylalanine or tryptophan. D genes are given only for firm matches. Rows give clone size only sometimes, using once, few, many, or a class for an expanded clone.

d_call	v_call	clone_size	cdr3_length	j_call	cdr3_aa	cdr3_nt
TRBD2	TRBV7-9	.	17	TRBJ2-2	CASSSPTSGQNTGELFF	TGTGCCAGCAGCAGCCCTACTAGCGGACAGAACACCGGGGAGCTGTTTTTT
TRBD2	TRBV6-5	.	12	TRBJ2-1	CASSYELAGGFF	TGTGCCAGCAGTTACGAGCTAGCGGGAGGGTTCTTC
.	TRBV20-1	.	10	TRBJ2-3	CSPATDTQYF	TGCAGCCCGGCCACAGATACGCAGTATTTT
.	TRBV28	few	16	TRBJ2-2	CASSPPTAENTGELFF	TGTGCCAGCAGTCCGCCAACCGCGGAGAACACCGGGGAGCTGTTTTTT
.	TRBV6-5	.	14	TRBJ1-4	CASSYSTGNEKLFF	TGTGCCAGCAGTTACTCGACTGGGAATGAAAAACTGTTTTTT
.	TRBV10-3	.	16	TRBJ1-2	CAISEFYRQATRGYTF	TGTGCCATCAGTGAGTTCTATCGACAGGCCACCCGAGGCTACACCTTC
TRBD1	TRBV10-3	.	16	TRBJ2-7	CAISSMGTGQPYEQYF	TGTGCCATCAGTTCGATGGGGACAGGGCAACCCTACGAGCAGTACTTC
TRBD1	TRBV6-1	.	16	TRBJ2-5	CASSGLPGTGQETQYF	TGTGCCAGCAGTGGTCTTCCCGGGACAGGTCAAGAGACCCAGTACTTC
.	TRBV14	few	16	TRBJ2-5	CASSQGHGGGQETQYF	TGTGCCAGCAGCCAGGGACATGGGGGGGGTCAAGAGACCCAGTACTTC
.	TRBV2	.	15	TRBJ1-1	CASSVFGGGGTEAFF	TGTGCCAGCAGTGTGTTCGGGGGTGGGGGCACTGAAGCTTTCTTT
.	TRBV28	.	14	TRBJ1-2	CASSLDDSNYGYTF	TGTGCCAGCAGTTTGGATGACAGTAACTATGGCTACACCTTC
TRBD1	TRBV2	.	13	TRBJ2-7	CASSPTGAYEQYF	TGTGCCAGCAGCCCGACAGGGGCCTACGAGCAGTACTTC
TRBD1	TRBV7-4	.	13	TRBJ2-7	CASSLTGGYEQYF	TGTGCCAGCAGCTTAACAGGGGGCTACGAGCAGTACTTC
.	TRBV13	few	13	TRBJ1-4	CASSPPGREKLFF	TGTGCCAGCAGCCCGCCCGGGAGAGAAAAACTGTTTTTT
.	TRBV28	medium-sized	15	TRBJ2-5	CASSFETGLPETQYF	TGTGCCAGCAGTTTCGAAACAGGGCTCCCCGAGACCCAGTACTTC
.	TRBV27	.	14	TRBJ1-1	CASSFSPGRSEAFF	TGTGCCAGCAGTTTTTCCCCAGGGCGATCGGAAGCTTTCTTT
.	TRBV4-1	.	14	TRBJ2-4	CASSHYTTRTIQYF	TGCGCCAGCAGCCATTACACGACTAGAACGATTCAGTACTTC
.	TRBV6-6	.	10	TRBJ2-3	CASGADTQYF	TGTGCCAGTGGGGCGGATACGCAGTATTTT
TRBD1	TRBV10-3	few	14	TRBJ1-3	CAIRTGGSGNTIYF	TGTGCCATCAGAACAGGGGGTTCTGGAAACACCATATATTTT
.	TRBV4-1	few	14	TRBJ1-2	CASSQEIAVYGYTF	TGCGCCAGCAGCCAAGAAATAGCAGTCTATGGCTACACCTTC
TRBD1	TRBV9	.	14	TRBJ2-1	CASSVEGQDYEQFF	TGTGCCAGCAGCGTAGAAGGACAGGACTATGAGCAGTTCTTC
TRBD2	TRBV27	.	15	TRBJ2-1	CASSLGTSAYNEQFF	TGTGCCAGCAGTTTAGGGACTAGCGCCTACAATGAGCAGTTCTTC
.	TRBV9	.	16	TRBJ1-5	CASSEGGQSPGQPQHF	TGTGCCAGCAGCGAGGGGGGACAATCACCGGGACAGCCCCAGCATTTT
.	TRBV19	few	14	TRBJ1-2	CASSPPGSMDGYTF	TGTGCCAGTAGTCCCCCGGGGTCTATGGACGGCTACACCTTC
.	TRBV30	.	14	TRBJ2-3	CAWSATSGADTQYF	TGTGCCTGGAGTGCCACGTCCGGCGCAGATACGCAGTATTTT
.	TRBV6-5	.	12	TRBJ2-1	CASSQTGNEQFF	TGTGCCAGCAGTCAAACTGGTAATGAGCAGTTCTTC
TRBD1	TRBV10-3	.	15	TRBJ2-7	CAARPPGTGSYEQYF	TGTGCCGCGCGCCCCCCCGGGACAGGGTCGTACGAGCAGTACTTC
TRBD2	TRBV29-1	few	16	TRBJ2-7	CSVEVPSGRRGREQYF	TGCAGCGTTGAAGTCCCTAGCGGGAGACGGGGTCGCGAGCAGTACTTC
TRBD2	TRBV6-6	few	15	TRBJ2-1	CASCPGLAEYNEQFF	TGTGCCAGCTGCCCCGGGCTAGCGGAATACAATGAGCAGTTCTTC
.	TRBV5-1	.	16	TRBJ1-1	CASSLGPIGVNTEAFF	TGCGCCAGCAGCTTGGGACCGATCGGGGTAAACACTGAAGCTTTCTTT
.	TRBV2	.	13	TRBJ2-3	CASRGEIADTQYF	TGTGCCAGCCGAGGGGAGATCGCAGATACGCAGTATTTT
.	TRBV6-6	few	13	TRBJ1-5	CASSCSRGQPQHF	TGTGCCAGCAGTTGCTCCAGGGGCCAGCCCCAGCATTTT
TRBD2	TRBV13	.	14	TRBJ2-7	CASSLGTRRQEQYF	TGTGCCAGCAGCTTGGGGACTAGAAGACAAGAGCAGTACTTC
TRBD1	TRBV29-1	few	12	TRBJ1-2	CSVVGQGEGYTF	TGCAGCGTTGTAGGACAGGGAGAAGGCTACACCTTC
TRBD1	TRBV6-5	.	15	TRBJ2-5	CASSYLTGGEETQYF	TGTGCCAGCAGTTACCTTACAGGGGGCGAAGAGACCCAGTACTTC
TRBD1	TRBV11-2	few	17	TRBJ2-7	CASSQDPPAGGYYEQYF	TGCGCCAGCAGCCAAGATCCCCCCGCAGGGGGCTATTACGAGCAGTACTTC
.	TRBV30	many	11	TRBJ2-5	CAWSTLETQYF	TGTGCCTGGAGTACTTTAGAGACCCAGTACTTC
.	TRBV2	few	16	TRBJ2-5	CASSEFVKGNQETQYF	TGTGCCAGCAGTGAATTTGTGAAGGGGAACCAAGAGACCCAGTACTTC
TRBD2	TRBV15	few	16	TRBJ2-5	CATSPPPGGRIGTQYF	TGTGCCACCAGCCCCCCCCCTGGCGGGAGGATAGGGACCCAGTACTTC
.	TRBV4-3	medium-sized	14	TRBJ2-7	CASSPSSASYEQYF	TGCGCCAGCAGCCCCTCTAGCGCCTCCTACGAGCAGTACTTC
.	TRBV11-2	.	12	TRBJ2-7	CASSLFPYEQYF	TGTGCCAGCAGCTTGTTCCCCTACGAGCAGTACTTC
.	TRBV5-8	few	18	TRBJ2-6	CASSQDKSGPSGANVLTF	TGTGCCAGCAGCCAAGATAAGAGCGGACCCTCTGGGGCCAACGTCCTGACTTTC
.	TRBV9	.	14	TRBJ2-7	CASSPAGSSYEQYF	TGTGCCAGCAGCCCCGCGGGGAGCTCCTACGAGCAGTACTTC
.	TRBV30	.	14	TRBJ2-7	CAWSSGGGSYEQYF	TGTGCCTGGAGTAGTGGAGGGGGCTCCTACGAGCAGTACTTC
.	TRBV6-5	.	14	TRBJ2-1	CASSSMTEYNEQFF	TGTGCCAGCAGTTCAATGACAGAATACAATGAGCAGTTCTTC
TRBD2	TRBV7-9	.	16	TRBJ2-3	CASSPRGSGSLGTQYF	TGTGCCAGCAGCCCTAGGGGAAGCGGGAGTTTGGGTACGCAGTATTTT
.	TRBV5-1	once	15	TRBJ2-5	CASSPYRAVRKTQYF	TGCGCCAGCAGCCCCTATCGGGCAGTCCGAAAGACCCAGTACTTC
.	TRBV27	medium-sized	13	TRBJ1-2	CASREGQLGGYTF	TGTGCCAGCAGAGAGGGACAACTGGGGGGCTACACCTTC